This TCR beta chain is from a study of blood T cells in healthy people across ages. General study findings and limits: A strong correlation between TCR beta diversity and naive T cell percentage was seen. When set beside aged donors, long-lived donors presented more naive CD4+ cells and higher diversity.

Through a sample-barcoded 5' primer and a J-beta primer mix, a second PCR was run for roughly 7 to 11 cycles. TCRdb itself ran the 5' RACE reads through MiXCR, one entry per CDR3 protein. The data show 1.5 million to 2 million distinct CDR3 sequences, roughly 30% seen once. Trimming removed 6 bases at V and 2 bases at J, with 17 bases between. This CDR3 contains 14 residues. Germline lookup yields CDR1 DFQATT and CDR2 SNEGSKA (reference sequence). Each sample yielded at least 6 million isolated PBMCs. Turning to this clonotype: The antigen remains unidentified.

V is TRBV20-1 and J is TRBJ2-7; TRBD1 or TRBD2 may be the D gene (6 bases each). Sequenced sample: blood. This sequence originates from a woman in her 30s in good health. The CDR3 region is CSAKPGGIPYEQYF. The DNA of the CDR3 is TGCAGTGCGAAGCCCGGGGGCATCCCCTACGAGCAGTACTTC.